This T cell receptor beta chain was sequenced in a study of blood T cell repertoires in COVID-19. V lost 5 bases and J lost 2, with 9 bases in between. The CDR3 sequence is 13 residues long. The table came from immunoSEQ multiplex PCR; TCRdb's copy has only in-frame clones and leaves some out. This sample has around 170,000 clones, with roughly four fifths found just once. This clonotype originated in a woman aged 40 to 50 with acute or convalescent COVID-19. The rearrangement links TRBV12-3 or TRBV12-4 to TRBJ1-1, with D uncertain. Sequenced: peripheral blood. CDR3 sequence (DNA): TGTGCCAGCAGTAATGGGCTAAACACTGAAGCTTTCTTT. Amino acid sequence: CASSNGLNTEAFF.